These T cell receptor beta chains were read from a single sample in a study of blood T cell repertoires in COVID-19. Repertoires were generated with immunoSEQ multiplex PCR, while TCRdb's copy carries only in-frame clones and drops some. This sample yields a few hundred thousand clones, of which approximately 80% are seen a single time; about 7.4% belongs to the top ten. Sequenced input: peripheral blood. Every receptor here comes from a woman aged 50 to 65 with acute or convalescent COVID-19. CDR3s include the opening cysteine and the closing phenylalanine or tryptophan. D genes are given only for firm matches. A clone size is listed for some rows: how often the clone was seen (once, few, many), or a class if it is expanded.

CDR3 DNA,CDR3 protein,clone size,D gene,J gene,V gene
TGTGCCAGCAGTTCGGGGACAGGGCGCAATCAGCCCCAGCATTTT,CASSSGTGRNQPQHF,.,TRBD1,TRBJ1-5,TRBV28
TGTGCCAGCAGCAAACCCTCCCCAGGAACAGGGGGTCAGCCCCAGCATTTT,CASSKPSPGTGGQPQHF,.,.,TRBJ1-5,TRBV21-1
TGTGCCAGCAGGGGACAGGCGTCCGGGGAGCTGTTTTTT,CASRGQASGELFF,few,TRBD1,TRBJ2-2,TRBV6-5
TGTGCCAGCAGCCAAGATTTGGGAGCAGTGGGGGAGCAGTACTTC,CASSQDLGAVGEQYF,.,.,TRBJ2-7,TRBV3-1/TRBV3-2
TGTGCCAGCAGCGTAGGCCCAGGGGTTCCTGGTGGCTACACCTTC,CASSVGPGVPGGYTF,few,.,TRBJ1-2,TRBV9
TGCAGCCTCACGGGGGGACTCTACTACGAGCAGTACTTC,CSLTGGLYYEQYF,.,TRBD2,TRBJ2-7,TRBV29-1
TGTGCCAGCAGTTCATCCGGACTAGCGTATGAGCAGGATACGCAGTATTTT,CASSSSGLAYEQDTQYF,.,TRBD2,TRBJ2-3,TRBV28
TGTGCCAGCAGCTTGACCGGGACTAGCGGGTCGTTGAATGAGCAGTTCTTC,CASSLTGTSGSLNEQFF,once,TRBD2,TRBJ2-1,TRBV7-2
TGCGCCAGCAGCCTGACGGGAAACTCTGGAAACACCATATATTTT,CASSLTGNSGNTIYF,.,.,TRBJ1-3,TRBV5-1
TGTGCCAGCAGTCCCTCGGCGGGCGATACGCAGTATTTT,CASSPSAGDTQYF,few,.,TRBJ2-3,TRBV7-2
TGTGCCAGCAGCCCCGCGGGAGGGCTTAGTTCACCCCTCCACTTT,CASSPAGGLSSPLHF,.,.,TRBJ1-6,TRBV7-2
TGTGCCAGCAGCTGGTTCCGGGGAGACAATGAGCAGTTCTTC,CASSWFRGDNEQFF,.,.,TRBJ2-1,TRBV5-4
TGTGCCAGCAAGACAGACAGGGGAGGCACAGATACGCAGTATTTT,CASKTDRGGTDTQYF,.,TRBD1,TRBJ2-3,TRBV2
TGTGCCAGCAGCCAACTAGCGGGAAACTACAATGAGCAGTTCTTC,CASSQLAGNYNEQFF,.,TRBD2,TRBJ2-1,TRBV11-2
TGCGCCAGCAGCCCAGGGACAGGGAACACTGAAGCTTTCTTT,CASSPGTGNTEAFF,.,TRBD1,TRBJ1-1,TRBV5-1
TGTGCCAGCAGCCAAGGAACAGGGAGGGCCTACGAGCAGTACTTC,CASSQGTGRAYEQYF,.,.,TRBJ2-7,TRBV4-2
TGTGCCAGCAGGATCGGGGGACTAGCCACAGATACGCAGTATTTT,CASRIGGLATDTQYF,.,TRBD2,TRBJ2-3,TRBV28
TGTGCCAGCAGCGAGCCACTCTACAGGGCTGGGGCCAACGTCCTGACTTTC,CASSEPLYRAGANVLTF,.,.,TRBJ2-6,TRBV9
TGTGCCAGCAGCTCAGGGGGACTTGGTCAGCCCCAGCATTTT,CASSSGGLGQPQHF,.,TRBD1,TRBJ1-5,TRBV7-9
TGTGCCAGCAGCCCCTCTAGCGGGGGGACCGGGGAGCTGTTTTTT,CASSPSSGGTGELFF,.,TRBD2,TRBJ2-2,TRBV5-4
TGTGCCAGCAGCGAGCGGGGGGGCCGATCCACATACGAGCAGTACTTC,CASSERGGRSTYEQYF,few,TRBD2,TRBJ2-7,TRBV13
TGCGCCAGCAGCTGGGGACAGGGAGGCCAAGAGACCCAGTACTTC,CASSWGQGGQETQYF,.,TRBD1,TRBJ2-5,TRBV5-1
TGTGCCAGCAGCTCTCAGGGTGCCTACGAGCAGTACTTC,CASSSQGAYEQYF,.,.,TRBJ2-7,TRBV7-2
TGTGCCAGCCTAGACAGCTCGATCTATGGCTACACCTTC,CASLDSSIYGYTF,.,.,TRBJ1-2,TRBV28
TGTGCCAGCAGTTTGGGTCGAGACAGAACCTTC,CASSLGRDRTF,.,.,TRBJ1-2,TRBV12-3/TRBV12-4
TGTGCCAGCTCAACAGGGGCAGGAAACACCATATATTTT,CASSTGAGNTIYF,once,TRBD1,TRBJ1-3,TRBV18
TGCGCCAGCAGCCCAGACAGAGCTAATCCCTACAATGAGCAGTTCTTC,CASSPDRANPYNEQFF,.,.,TRBJ2-1,TRBV5-1
TGTGCCAGCAGCTTCGGGTCGCTTAGAAGGCCGCATACTGAAAAACTGTTTTTT,CASSFGSLRRPHTEKLFF,few,.,TRBJ1-4,TRBV7-9
TGTGCCAGCAGTTTATACAGAGACTACGAGCAGTACTTC,CASSLYRDYEQYF,.,.,TRBJ2-7,TRBV12-3/TRBV12-4
TGTGCCACCAGTGATTCCAGGGATAATGGCTACACCTTC,CATSDSRDNGYTF,.,.,TRBJ1-2,TRBV24-1
TGTGCCAGCAGCCCGGGACTAGCAACAGATACGCAGTATTTT,CASSPGLATDTQYF,.,TRBD2,TRBJ2-3,TRBV7-3
TGTGCCAGCAGTACAGCGGGGGGCCCGGGAAATGAGCAGTTCTTC,CASSTAGGPGNEQFF,once,TRBD2,TRBJ2-1,TRBV6-2/TRBV6-3
TGTGCCAGTAGTATGGGACAGGGAGCCGGGGCCAACGTCCTGACTTTC,CASSMGQGAGANVLTF,.,TRBD1,TRBJ2-6,TRBV19
TGTGCCAGCAGTTTTGCCAGGGGGAAATTCGAGCAGTACTTC,CASSFARGKFEQYF,.,TRBD1,TRBJ2-7,TRBV27
TGTGCCAGCAGCTCCTGGCGGGAGGCTTACGAGCAGTACTTC,CASSSWREAYEQYF,.,TRBD2,TRBJ2-7,TRBV3-1/TRBV3-2
TGTGCCAGCAGCCCCCTATACTCTAGCACAGATACGCAGTATTTT,CASSPLYSSTDTQYF,.,.,TRBJ2-3,TRBV4-2
TGTGCCAGCAGCGTTGGACCGACTAGCGCTAACAATGAGCAGTTCTTC,CASSVGPTSANNEQFF,.,TRBD2,TRBJ2-1,TRBV9
TGTGCCAGCTCACCCGAATCGGACAGCCCCGAGCAGTACTTC,CASSPESDSPEQYF,.,.,TRBJ2-7,TRBV18
TGTGCCAGCAGTGAGAGCGTTGCTTCACCCCTCCACTTT,CASSESVASPLHF,.,.,TRBJ1-6,TRBV2
TGTGCCAGCAGTGTTAGCCAGGGGGCCCCATACGAGCAGTACTTC,CASSVSQGAPYEQYF,.,TRBD1,TRBJ2-7,TRBV2
TGTGCCAGCAGCCCAGGGAATAAACTTGGTACTGAAGCTTTCTTT,CASSPGNKLGTEAFF,.,.,TRBJ1-1,TRBV3-1/TRBV3-2
TGTGCCAGCAGCCATCGTCTAGCGGGGATCTCCTACAATGAGCAGTTCTTC,CASSHRLAGISYNEQFF,.,TRBD2,TRBJ2-1,TRBV4-2
TGTGCCAGCAGTCTCGCGGGGGGCTTTGATTCACCCCTCCACTTT,CASSLAGGFDSPLHF,.,.,TRBJ1-6,TRBV6-5
TGTGCCAGCTCTCTTGGGCGCCAAGAGACCCAGTACTTC,CASSLGRQETQYF,.,.,TRBJ2-5,TRBV18
TGTGCCAGCAGAAAAAGGGGGACAGCTCGGTCTGGGGCCAACGTCCTGACTTTC,CASRKRGTARSGANVLTF,.,TRBD1,TRBJ2-6,TRBV28
TGTGCCAGCAGCAGGGACAGGGGATACAATGAGCAGTTCTTC,CASSRDRGYNEQFF,.,.,TRBJ2-1,TRBV21-1
TGTGCCACTACAGGAGTCACTGAAGCTTTCTTT,CATTGVTEAFF,.,.,TRBJ1-1,TRBV6-5
TGTGCCAGCAGCGTCCGGGACATAAATGAGCAGTTCTTC,CASSVRDINEQFF,once,.,TRBJ2-1,TRBV5-6
TGTGCCAGCAGTAAATACAGGGGGACGGACACCATATATTTT,CASSKYRGTDTIYF,.,TRBD1,TRBJ1-3,TRBV2
TGTGCCAGCAGTTACGCGAGACAGGGAACCGGGGAGCTGTTTTTT,CASSYARQGTGELFF,.,TRBD1,TRBJ2-2,TRBV6-5
TGTGCCAGCTCACCTTCCCGGGACAGGGGTACACCCCTCCACTTT,CASSPSRDRGTPLHF,.,TRBD1,TRBJ1-6,TRBV18
TGTGCCACCCAGACTAGCTTCAATGAGCAGTTCTTC,CATQTSFNEQFF,.,TRBD2,TRBJ2-1,TRBV19
TGTGCCAGTAGTATAGGCCCAGGGGGAAGCTATGACTACACCTTC,CASSIGPGGSYDYTF,.,TRBD1,TRBJ1-2,TRBV19
TGTGCCAGCAGCTTATTTGGACAGAAACAAGAGACCCAGTACTTC,CASSLFGQKQETQYF,.,.,TRBJ2-5,TRBV7-2
TGTGCCAGCAGTGACTCTCCGGGGAACGGACAGCCCCAGCATTTT,CASSDSPGNGQPQHF,.,.,TRBJ1-5,TRBV6-4
TGCAGCGTTGTGGCACCTGGAAACACCATATATTTT,CSVVAPGNTIYF,.,.,TRBJ1-3,TRBV29-1
TGTGCCAGCCGGTTTATCTTCCGCTCTGGGGCCAACGTCCTGACTTTC,CASRFIFRSGANVLTF,.,.,TRBJ2-6,TRBV19
TGTGCCAGCAGCCCACAGGGGGCCGGATGGACGCAGTATTTT,CASSPQGAGWTQYF,.,TRBD1,TRBJ2-3,TRBV5-5
TGCAGCGTTGAGGACAGGGCTGGCAATCAGCCCCAGCATTTT,CSVEDRAGNQPQHF,few,TRBD1,TRBJ1-5,TRBV29-1
TGTGCCAGCAGCTTAGAGGGAGGGCCCCAGCATTTT,CASSLEGGPQHF,.,.,TRBJ1-5,TRBV7-9